This is a list of T cell receptor beta chains from one sample in a study of Ad26.COV2.S vaccination and SARS-CoV-2 variants. Sequencing used immunoSEQ multiplex PCR; TCRdb keeps in-frame clones, though not all of them. Here the sample spans over 250,000 clones, more than 70% being singletons. The sample was peripheral blood, taken in a trial of Ad26.COV2.S vaccine versus placebo. The receptors derive from a person between 18 and 65 years old who received the Ad26.COV2.S COVID-19 vaccine or a placebo. Both conserved end residues are trimmed from each CDR3. The D gene is left open where the match is weak.

CDR3 protein: ASRRQGASTEAF
J gene: TRBJ1-1
V gene: TRBV19
D gene: TRBD1

CDR3 protein: ASSPLNTRLADNEQF
J gene: TRBJ2-1
V gene: TRBV18
D gene: TRBD2

CDR3 protein: ASGSPGFGVGELF
J gene: TRBJ2-2
V gene: TRBV12-5
D gene: NA

CDR3 protein: ASSQDRREQF
J gene: TRBJ2-1
V gene: TRBV4-1
D gene: NA

CDR3 protein: ASSPPLGTGGNQPQH
J gene: TRBJ1-5
V gene: TRBV6-6
D gene: TRBD1

CDR3 protein: AISETSGGDYGYT
J gene: TRBJ1-2
V gene: TRBV10-3
D gene: TRBD1

CDR3 protein: ASSPWTSGNGDNEQF
J gene: TRBJ2-1
V gene: TRBV7-2
D gene: TRBD2

CDR3 protein: ASSIPTEYNQPQH
J gene: TRBJ1-5
V gene: TRBV19
D gene: NA

CDR3 protein: ASSLDYNGEQF
J gene: TRBJ2-1
V gene: TRBV7-2
D gene: NA

CDR3 protein: ASSLTSYEQY
J gene: TRBJ2-7
V gene: TRBV5-1
D gene: NA

CDR3 protein: ASIRGTGDSYEQY
J gene: TRBJ2-7
V gene: TRBV6-5
D gene: TRBD1

CDR3 protein: ASSRGGVTEAF
J gene: TRBJ1-1
V gene: TRBV19
D gene: NA

CDR3 protein: ASRWDSYEQY
J gene: TRBJ2-7
V gene: TRBV2
D gene: NA

CDR3 protein: ASSLSAGVVYEQY
J gene: TRBJ2-7
V gene: TRBV5-4
D gene: TRBD2

CDR3 protein: ASRTGTEAF
J gene: TRBJ1-1
V gene: TRBV24-1
D gene: NA

CDR3 protein: ASSPGGGGNTEAF
J gene: TRBJ1-1
V gene: TRBV6-2/TRBV6-3
D gene: NA

CDR3 protein: ASGPPGRINIQY
J gene: TRBJ2-4
V gene: TRBV12-5
D gene: NA

CDR3 protein: ASSQFQGEAF
J gene: TRBJ1-1
V gene: TRBV3-1/TRBV3-2
D gene: NA

CDR3 protein: ASSRGTGGSYEQY
J gene: TRBJ2-7
V gene: TRBV3-1/TRBV3-2
D gene: TRBD1

CDR3 protein: ASSQASGDSGNTIY
J gene: TRBJ1-3
V gene: TRBV4-2
D gene: NA

CDR3 protein: ASSEPDTQY
J gene: TRBJ2-3
V gene: TRBV2
D gene: NA

CDR3 protein: ASSEPGQANYGYT
J gene: TRBJ1-2
V gene: TRBV6-1
D gene: TRBD1

CDR3 protein: AGSRSGRLLTNYGYT
J gene: TRBJ1-2
V gene: TRBV6-4
D gene: NA

CDR3 protein: ASSFATGTGNTIY
J gene: TRBJ1-3
V gene: TRBV7-2
D gene: TRBD1

CDR3 protein: ASRTQGVATDTQY
J gene: TRBJ2-3
V gene: TRBV19
D gene: TRBD1

CDR3 protein: ASNLSGIQREQY
J gene: TRBJ2-7
V gene: TRBV28
D gene: TRBD2

CDR3 protein: ASSPKGNGNTIY
J gene: TRBJ1-3
V gene: TRBV27
D gene: NA

CDR3 protein: ASSSDRDHRDTQY
J gene: TRBJ2-3
V gene: TRBV5-4
D gene: TRBD1

CDR3 protein: ASSLDRSSYEQY
J gene: TRBJ2-7
V gene: TRBV11-3
D gene: NA

CDR3 protein: ASSQGLRQVVDTEAF
J gene: TRBJ1-1
V gene: TRBV3-1/TRBV3-2
D gene: NA

CDR3 protein: ASSLRQGNTGELF
J gene: TRBJ2-2
V gene: TRBV5-4
D gene: TRBD1

CDR3 protein: ASSWDRRTDTQY
J gene: TRBJ2-3
V gene: TRBV5-6
D gene: TRBD1

CDR3 protein: ASTLPPPNTEAF
J gene: TRBJ1-1
V gene: TRBV19
D gene: NA

CDR3 protein: ASSVVPTPDEQF
J gene: TRBJ2-1
V gene: TRBV9
D gene: NA

CDR3 protein: ASTPTGAYGYT
J gene: TRBJ1-2
V gene: TRBV19
D gene: TRBD1

CDR3 protein: ASSVSGGRAGELF
J gene: TRBJ2-2
V gene: TRBV7-9
D gene: TRBD2

CDR3 protein: AIRTNRATNTEAF
J gene: TRBJ1-1
V gene: TRBV10-3
D gene: NA

CDR3 protein: ASTSRGAYEQY
J gene: TRBJ2-7
V gene: TRBV5-4
D gene: TRBD2

CDR3 protein: ASSLGAGGLTEAF
J gene: TRBJ1-1
V gene: TRBV7-2
D gene: NA

CDR3 protein: ASSDRVPGSYNSPLH
J gene: TRBJ1-6
V gene: TRBV2
D gene: NA

CDR3 protein: ASSRGGQGAGEKLF
J gene: TRBJ1-4
V gene: TRBV19
D gene: TRBD1

CDR3 protein: ASSLDGTGGSLGTEAF
J gene: TRBJ1-1
V gene: TRBV5-1
D gene: TRBD1

CDR3 protein: ASSPGLAGDGEQF
J gene: TRBJ2-1
V gene: TRBV5-1
D gene: TRBD2

CDR3 protein: ASSLVRDSSYEQY
J gene: TRBJ2-7
V gene: TRBV7-6
D gene: TRBD1

CDR3 protein: ASSQGAHGNTIY
J gene: TRBJ1-3
V gene: TRBV19
D gene: TRBD1

CDR3 protein: ASSGNEQY
J gene: TRBJ2-7
V gene: TRBV25-1
D gene: NA

CDR3 protein: AWSAPNTGELF
J gene: TRBJ2-2
V gene: TRBV30
D gene: NA

CDR3 protein: ASSPSTGAYEKLF
J gene: TRBJ1-4
V gene: TRBV18
D gene: TRBD1

CDR3 protein: ASSSQGGGIGNQPQH
J gene: TRBJ1-5
V gene: TRBV11-2
D gene: TRBD1

CDR3 protein: ASSARSGGGTDTQY
J gene: TRBJ2-3
V gene: TRBV6-4
D gene: TRBD2

CDR3 protein: ASSLGVETEAF
J gene: TRBJ1-1
V gene: TRBV5-1
D gene: NA

CDR3 protein: ASSLDGETGELF
J gene: TRBJ2-2
V gene: TRBV19
D gene: NA

CDR3 protein: ASSLIQSSYEQY
J gene: TRBJ2-7
V gene: TRBV14
D gene: NA